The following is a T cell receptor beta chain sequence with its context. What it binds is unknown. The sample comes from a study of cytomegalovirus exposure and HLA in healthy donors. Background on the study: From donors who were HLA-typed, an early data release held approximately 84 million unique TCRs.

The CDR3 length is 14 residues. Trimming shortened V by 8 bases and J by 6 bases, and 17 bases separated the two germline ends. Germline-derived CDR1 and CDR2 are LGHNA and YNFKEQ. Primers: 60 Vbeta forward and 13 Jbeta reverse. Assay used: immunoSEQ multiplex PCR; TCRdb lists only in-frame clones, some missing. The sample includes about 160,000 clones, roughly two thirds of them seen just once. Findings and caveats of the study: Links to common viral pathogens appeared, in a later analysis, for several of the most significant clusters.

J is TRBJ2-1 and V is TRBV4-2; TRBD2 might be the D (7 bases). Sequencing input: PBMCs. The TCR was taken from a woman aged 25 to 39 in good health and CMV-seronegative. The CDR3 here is CASGRGDTLNEQFF. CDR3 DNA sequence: TGTGCCAGCGGGAGGGGGGACACCCTCAATGAGCAGTTCTTC.